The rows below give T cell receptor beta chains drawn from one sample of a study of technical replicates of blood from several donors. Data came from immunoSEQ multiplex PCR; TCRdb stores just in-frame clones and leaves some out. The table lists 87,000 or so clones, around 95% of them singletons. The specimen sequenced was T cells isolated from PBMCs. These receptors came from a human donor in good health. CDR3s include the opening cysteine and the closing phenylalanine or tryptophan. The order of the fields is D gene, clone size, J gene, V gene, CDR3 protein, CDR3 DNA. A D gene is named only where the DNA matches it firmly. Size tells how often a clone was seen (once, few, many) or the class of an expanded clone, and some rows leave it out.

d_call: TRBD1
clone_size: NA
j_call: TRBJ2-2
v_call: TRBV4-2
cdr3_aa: CASSPGGYGELFF
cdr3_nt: TGTGCCAGCAGCCCAGGGGGCTACGGGGAGCTGTTTTTT

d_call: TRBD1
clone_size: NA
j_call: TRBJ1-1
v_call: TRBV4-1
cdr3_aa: CASSQVGQGNTEAFF
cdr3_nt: TGCGCCAGCAGCCAAGTTGGACAGGGGAACACTGAAGCTTTCTTT

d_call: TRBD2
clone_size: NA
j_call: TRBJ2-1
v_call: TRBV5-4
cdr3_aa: CASSLDVGLAVYNEQFF
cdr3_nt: TGTGCCAGCAGCTTGGATGTTGGACTAGCGGTGTACAATGAGCAGTTCTTC

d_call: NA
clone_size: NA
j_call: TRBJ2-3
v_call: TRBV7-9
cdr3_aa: CASSRRRTDTDTQYF
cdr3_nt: TGTGCCAGCAGCCGGCGCCGGACAGACACAGATACGCAGTATTTT

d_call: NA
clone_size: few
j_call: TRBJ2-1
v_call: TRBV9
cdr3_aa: CASSVEGVQGTPRMDEQFF
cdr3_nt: TGTGCCAGCAGCGTAGAAGGGGTGCAGGGGACGCCCCGAATGGATGAGCAGTTCTTC

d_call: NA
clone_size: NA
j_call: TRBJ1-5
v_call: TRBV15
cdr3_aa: CATSREQNQPQHF
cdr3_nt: TGTGCCACCAGCAGAGAACAGAATCAGCCCCAGCATTTT

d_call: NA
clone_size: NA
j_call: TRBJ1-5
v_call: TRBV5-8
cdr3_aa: CASSLVGDSNQPQHF
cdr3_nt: TGTGCCAGCAGCTTAGTAGGGGATAGCAATCAGCCCCAGCATTTT

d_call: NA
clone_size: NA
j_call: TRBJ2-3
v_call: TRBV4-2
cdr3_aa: CASSHSGLTDTQYF
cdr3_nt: TGTGCCAGCAGCCATTCGGGTCTCACAGATACGCAGTATTTT

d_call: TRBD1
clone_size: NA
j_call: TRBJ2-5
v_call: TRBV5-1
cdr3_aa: CASSLGTGRTQYF
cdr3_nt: TGCGCCAGCAGCTTGGGGACAGGGAGAACCCAGTACTTC

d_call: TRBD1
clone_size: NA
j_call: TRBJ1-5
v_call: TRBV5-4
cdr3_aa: CASSLGQGPNQPQHF
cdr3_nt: TGTGCCAGCAGCTTGGGACAGGGCCCCAATCAGCCCCAGCATTTT

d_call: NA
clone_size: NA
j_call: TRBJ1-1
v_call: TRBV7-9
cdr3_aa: CASSLVGSYTEAFF
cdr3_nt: TGTGCCAGCAGCTTAGTAGGGAGTTACACTGAAGCTTTCTTT

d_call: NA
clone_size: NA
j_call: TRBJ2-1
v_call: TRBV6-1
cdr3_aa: CASSEAQGGWTYNEQFF
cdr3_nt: TGTGCCAGCAGTGAAGCTCAAGGGGGATGGACCTACAATGAGCAGTTCTTC

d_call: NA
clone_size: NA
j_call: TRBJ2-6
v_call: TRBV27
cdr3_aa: CASSPREEPGANVLTF
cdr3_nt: TGTGCCAGCAGTCCTCGTGAAGAGCCTGGGGCCAACGTCCTGACTTTC

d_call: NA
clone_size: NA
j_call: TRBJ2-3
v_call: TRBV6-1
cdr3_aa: CASSERPGEGDTQYF
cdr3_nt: TGTGCCAGCAGTGAACGGCCGGGCGAGGGAGATACGCAGTATTTT

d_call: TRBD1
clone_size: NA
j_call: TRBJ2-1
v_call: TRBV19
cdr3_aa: CASTSMGQLSNEQFF
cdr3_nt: TGTGCCAGTACCTCTATGGGACAGCTTTCCAATGAGCAGTTCTTC

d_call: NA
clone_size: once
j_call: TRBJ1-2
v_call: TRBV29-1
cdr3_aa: CSVDLRGRAYGYTF
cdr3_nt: TGCAGCGTTGACCTAAGGGGCAGGGCCTATGGCTACACCTTC

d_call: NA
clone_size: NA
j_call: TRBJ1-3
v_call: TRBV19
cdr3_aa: CASMTVRSGNTIYF
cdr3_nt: TGTGCCAGTATGACAGTACGCTCTGGAAACACCATATATTTT

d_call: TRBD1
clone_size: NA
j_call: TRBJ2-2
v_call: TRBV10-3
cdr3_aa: CAISRDRNTGELFF
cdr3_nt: TGTGCCATCAGCCGGGACAGAAACACCGGGGAGCTGTTTTTT

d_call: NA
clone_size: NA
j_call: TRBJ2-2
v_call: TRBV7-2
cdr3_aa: CASRPLRTGELFF
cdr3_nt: TGTGCCAGCAGGCCCCTGAGGACCGGGGAGCTGTTTTTT

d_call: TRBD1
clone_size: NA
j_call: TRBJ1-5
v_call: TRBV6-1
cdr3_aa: CASSDPLQGALQPQHF
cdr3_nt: TGTGCCAGCAGTGACCCTTTACAGGGGGCCTTACAGCCCCAGCATTTT

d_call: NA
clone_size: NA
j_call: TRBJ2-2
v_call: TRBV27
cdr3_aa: CASSLRDAGELFF
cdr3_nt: TGTGCCAGCAGTTTACGGGATGCCGGGGAGCTGTTTTTT

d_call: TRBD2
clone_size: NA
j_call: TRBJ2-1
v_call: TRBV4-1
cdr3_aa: CASSQGRLADQGNEQFF
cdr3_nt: TGCGCCAGCAGCCAAGGTAGACTAGCGGATCAGGGCAATGAGCAGTTCTTC

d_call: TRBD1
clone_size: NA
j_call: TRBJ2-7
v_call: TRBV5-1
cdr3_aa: CASSLGQGGNEQYF
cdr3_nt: TGCGCCAGCAGCTTGGGACAGGGTGGCAACGAGCAGTACTTC

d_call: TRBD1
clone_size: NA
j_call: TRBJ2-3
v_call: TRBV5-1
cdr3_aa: CASSTQGTDTQYF
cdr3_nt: TGCGCCAGCTCGACACAGGGGACAGATACGCAGTATTTT

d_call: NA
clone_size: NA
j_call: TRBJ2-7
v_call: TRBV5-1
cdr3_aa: CASSLTPTYEQYF
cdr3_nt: TGCGCCAGCAGCTTGACACCGACCTACGAGCAGTACTTC